Described below is a single T cell receptor (beta chain) sequence and its context. The data were taken from a study of OX40 agonist ivuxolimab in advanced cancers. Overall study: Ivuxolimab, an agonist antibody against OX40 (CD134), was given to patients. Ivuxolimab doses were 0.01, 0.1, 0.3, 1.5, 3 or 10 mg/kg every 2 weeks. Partial responses were achieved by three patients: one hepatocellular carcinoma, two cutaneous melanoma.

Using immunoSEQ multiplex PCR, the repertoire was profiled, and TCRdb retains in-frame clones only, with some absent. Of some 14,000 clones detected, over 70% appear once; the ten largest clones hold 24%. Germline values: CDR1 MNHEY, CDR2 SMNVEV (reference sequence). The CDR3 consists of 15 residues. J lost 1 base, V lost 2 bases, and 5 bases had no gene match. The sequencing used CD4+ or CD8+ T cells sorted from blood, collected in a trial of the OX40 agonist ivuxolimab. The rearrangement uses TRBV27 and TRBJ2-7; 7 nucleotides agree with TRBD1. The origin of this receptor is an adult with an advanced solid tumor such as melanoma, head and neck, liver or kidney cancer. The CDR3 region has the DNA TGTGCCAGCAGTTTAGCAGGGACAGCTTCCTACGAGCAGTACTTC. It codes for CASSLAGTASYEQYF.